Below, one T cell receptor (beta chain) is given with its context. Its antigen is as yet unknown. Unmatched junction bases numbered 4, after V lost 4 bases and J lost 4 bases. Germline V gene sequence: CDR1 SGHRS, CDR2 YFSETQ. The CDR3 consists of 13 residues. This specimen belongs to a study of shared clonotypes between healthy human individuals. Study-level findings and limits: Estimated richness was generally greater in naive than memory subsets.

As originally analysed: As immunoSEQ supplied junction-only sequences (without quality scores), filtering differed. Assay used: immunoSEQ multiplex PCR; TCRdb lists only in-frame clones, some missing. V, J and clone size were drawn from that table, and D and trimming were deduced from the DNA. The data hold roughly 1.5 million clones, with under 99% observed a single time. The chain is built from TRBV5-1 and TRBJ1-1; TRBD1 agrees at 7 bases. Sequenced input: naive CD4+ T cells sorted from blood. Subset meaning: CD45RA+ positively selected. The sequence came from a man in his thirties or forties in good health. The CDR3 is CASSPTGTTEAFF. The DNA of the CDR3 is TGCGCCAGCAGCCCGACAGGGACCACTGAAGCTTTCTTT.